Listed below are T cell receptor beta chains from one sample, sequenced in a study of blood T cell repertoires in COVID-19. The assay was immunoSEQ multiplex PCR, and TCRdb's table has in-frame clones only and misses some. There are around 380,000 clones in the sample; 81% occur only once, and about 1% lies in the top ten. The sample consisted of peripheral blood. The receptors were gathered from a human donor with acute or convalescent COVID-19. The donor label of this sample is uncertain. Each CDR3 is given with its conserved first and last residue. Each record gives: J gene, clone size, V gene, D gene, CDR3 protein, CDR3 DNA. A D gene is named only where the DNA matches it firmly. Clone size is given for some rows only: seen once, a few or many times, or a class if the clone is expanded.

j_call: TRBJ2-1
clone_size: -
v_call: TRBV24-1
d_call: TRBD2
cdr3_aa: CATSDVAGGPDEQFF
cdr3_nt: TGTGCCACCAGTGACGTTGCGGGGGGGCCAGACGAGCAGTTCTTC

j_call: TRBJ1-1
clone_size: -
v_call: TRBV3-1/TRBV3-2
d_call: TRBD1
cdr3_aa: CASSLRQGSTEAFF
cdr3_nt: TGTGCCAGCAGCCTCCGACAGGGGAGCACTGAAGCTTTCTTT

j_call: TRBJ2-2
clone_size: -
v_call: TRBV6-5
d_call: -
cdr3_aa: CASSYERHPNTGELFF
cdr3_nt: TGTGCCAGCAGTTACGAGCGGCATCCGAACACCGGGGAGCTGTTTTTT

j_call: TRBJ1-1
clone_size: few
v_call: TRBV6-5
d_call: TRBD1
cdr3_aa: CASSFGQGRTNTEAFF
cdr3_nt: TGTGCCAGCAGTTTTGGACAGGGCCGAACGAACACTGAAGCTTTCTTT

j_call: TRBJ2-3
clone_size: -
v_call: TRBV6-6
d_call: -
cdr3_aa: CASSDFGGTDTQYF
cdr3_nt: TGTGCCAGCAGCGACTTTGGTGGGACAGATACGCAGTATTTT

j_call: TRBJ1-2
clone_size: -
v_call: TRBV7-2
d_call: -
cdr3_aa: CASSPGTLAGGYTF
cdr3_nt: TGTGCCAGCAGCCCTGGGACTCTTGCGGGAGGCTACACCTTC

j_call: TRBJ2-7
clone_size: -
v_call: TRBV5-1
d_call: TRBD1
cdr3_aa: CASSHYGTDTYEQYF
cdr3_nt: TGCGCCAGCAGCCACTACGGGACAGATACCTACGAGCAGTACTTC

j_call: TRBJ1-1
clone_size: -
v_call: TRBV6-1
d_call: -
cdr3_aa: CASSDVGGNTEAFF
cdr3_nt: TGTGCCAGCAGTGACGTTGGAGGGAACACTGAAGCTTTCTTT

j_call: TRBJ1-6
clone_size: -
v_call: TRBV30
d_call: -
cdr3_aa: CAWSPYRASPLHF
cdr3_nt: TGTGCCTGGAGCCCCTATCGAGCTTCACCCCTCCACTTT

j_call: TRBJ1-3
clone_size: -
v_call: TRBV9
d_call: TRBD1
cdr3_aa: CASSPRQGGSAGNTIYF
cdr3_nt: TGTGCCAGCAGCCCACGACAGGGGGGTTCGGCTGGAAACACCATATATTTT

j_call: TRBJ2-1
clone_size: -
v_call: TRBV7-2
d_call: -
cdr3_aa: CASSLGQGTPYNEQFF
cdr3_nt: TGTGCCAGCAGCTTAGGCCAGGGAACGCCTTACAATGAGCAGTTCTTC

j_call: TRBJ1-3
clone_size: -
v_call: TRBV3-1/TRBV3-2
d_call: -
cdr3_aa: CASSPTVSGNTIYF
cdr3_nt: TGTGCCAGCAGCCCCACGGTCTCTGGAAACACCATATATTTT

j_call: TRBJ2-5
clone_size: once
v_call: TRBV7-9
d_call: -
cdr3_aa: CASSLVGGETQYF
cdr3_nt: TGTGCCAGCAGCTTAGTCGGGGGAGAGACCCAGTACTTC

j_call: TRBJ2-1
clone_size: -
v_call: TRBV11-2
d_call: TRBD2
cdr3_aa: CASTGTSSYNEQFF
cdr3_nt: TGTGCCAGCACCGGGACTAGCAGTTACAATGAGCAGTTCTTC

j_call: TRBJ1-1
clone_size: few
v_call: TRBV5-4
d_call: TRBD1
cdr3_aa: CASSPGQGRNEAFF
cdr3_nt: TGTGCCAGCAGCCCAGGACAGGGTCGGAATGAAGCTTTCTTT

j_call: TRBJ1-4
clone_size: -
v_call: TRBV11-2
d_call: -
cdr3_aa: CASSRTTTNEKLFF
cdr3_nt: TGTGCCAGCAGCCGGACTACAACTAATGAAAAACTGTTTTTT

j_call: TRBJ2-3
clone_size: -
v_call: TRBV5-1
d_call: -
cdr3_aa: CASSTHPDTQYF
cdr3_nt: TGCGCCAGCAGCACTCATCCGGATACGCAGTATTTT

j_call: TRBJ1-1
clone_size: -
v_call: TRBV19
d_call: -
cdr3_aa: CASKWGAERNTEAFF
cdr3_nt: TGTGCCAGTAAATGGGGCGCTGAGAGGAACACTGAAGCTTTCTTT

j_call: TRBJ1-1
clone_size: -
v_call: TRBV19
d_call: TRBD1
cdr3_aa: CASSIMTGQGAEAFF
cdr3_nt: TGTGCCAGTAGTATTATGACGGGACAGGGAGCTGAAGCTTTCTTT

j_call: TRBJ2-1
clone_size: few
v_call: TRBV6-6
d_call: TRBD2
cdr3_aa: CASSWTSGKYNEQFF
cdr3_nt: TGTGCCAGCAGTTGGACTAGCGGGAAATACAATGAGCAGTTCTTC

j_call: TRBJ2-3
clone_size: -
v_call: TRBV19
d_call: TRBD1
cdr3_aa: CASSMSGQGITDTQYF
cdr3_nt: TGTGCCAGTAGTATGTCGGGACAGGGTATCACAGATACGCAGTATTTT

j_call: TRBJ2-7
clone_size: -
v_call: TRBV24-1
d_call: TRBD1
cdr3_aa: CATSDPGQGEQYF
cdr3_nt: TGTGCCACCAGTGACCCTGGACAGGGCGAGCAGTACTTC

j_call: TRBJ2-2
clone_size: -
v_call: TRBV14
d_call: -
cdr3_aa: CASSPFEGGVSGELFF
cdr3_nt: TGTGCCAGCAGCCCCTTTGAGGGAGGCGTATCCGGGGAGCTGTTTTTT

j_call: TRBJ2-3
clone_size: -
v_call: TRBV4-1
d_call: TRBD1
cdr3_aa: CASSLYSGTGITDTQYF
cdr3_nt: TGCGCCAGCAGCCTATATTCCGGGACAGGGATCACAGATACGCAGTATTTT

j_call: TRBJ1-2
clone_size: -
v_call: TRBV18
d_call: -
cdr3_aa: CASRKTANYGYTF
cdr3_nt: TGTGCCAGTCGCAAGACAGCTAACTATGGCTACACCTTC

j_call: TRBJ1-4
clone_size: -
v_call: TRBV18
d_call: -
cdr3_aa: CASSPGQPSIEKLFF
cdr3_nt: TGTGCCAGCTCCCCCGGACAGCCATCCATTGAAAAACTGTTTTTT

j_call: TRBJ2-3
clone_size: -
v_call: TRBV18
d_call: TRBD1
cdr3_aa: CASSRDRGDTQYF
cdr3_nt: TGTGCCAGCTCACGGGACAGGGGAGATACGCAGTATTTT

j_call: TRBJ1-5
clone_size: -
v_call: TRBV7-2
d_call: -
cdr3_aa: CASSPRLATQPQHF
cdr3_nt: TGTGCCAGCAGCCCCCGTCTAGCAACTCAGCCCCAGCATTTT

j_call: TRBJ1-2
clone_size: -
v_call: TRBV29-1
d_call: TRBD1
cdr3_aa: CSVEFGRGQGKGLGGYTF
cdr3_nt: TGCAGCGTTGAATTCGGCAGGGGGCAGGGAAAAGGGCTCGGTGGCTACACCTTC

j_call: TRBJ2-2
clone_size: -
v_call: TRBV10-2
d_call: -
cdr3_aa: CASSGQGYTGELFF
cdr3_nt: TGCGCCAGCAGTGGTCAGGGATACACCGGGGAGCTGTTTTTT

j_call: TRBJ2-1
clone_size: -
v_call: TRBV30
d_call: -
cdr3_aa: CAWSGGVYNEQFF
cdr3_nt: TGTGCCTGGAGTGGAGGAGTTTACAATGAGCAGTTCTTC

j_call: TRBJ1-2
clone_size: -
v_call: TRBV6-2/TRBV6-3
d_call: -
cdr3_aa: CASSYSAAVMAGYTF
cdr3_nt: TGTGCCAGCAGTTACTCTGCAGCGGTGATGGCTGGCTACACCTTC

j_call: TRBJ2-7
clone_size: -
v_call: TRBV2
d_call: -
cdr3_aa: CASSEAAQDEQYF
cdr3_nt: TGTGCCAGCAGTGAAGCGGCGCAGGACGAGCAGTACTTC

j_call: TRBJ2-3
clone_size: -
v_call: TRBV6-5
d_call: TRBD2
cdr3_aa: CASSRTSGATDTQYF
cdr3_nt: TGTGCCAGCAGCCGTACTAGCGGGGCCACAGATACGCAGTATTTT

j_call: TRBJ2-7
clone_size: few
v_call: TRBV4-2
d_call: -
cdr3_aa: CASSQDPTGHPDEQYF
cdr3_nt: TGTGCCAGCAGCCAAGATCCCACGGGACACCCCGACGAGCAGTACTTC

j_call: TRBJ2-4
clone_size: -
v_call: TRBV6-2/TRBV6-3
d_call: TRBD2
cdr3_aa: CASSGGGNIQYF
cdr3_nt: TGTGCCAGCAGTGGGGGGGGAAACATTCAGTACTTC

j_call: TRBJ1-6
clone_size: -
v_call: TRBV6-5
d_call: -
cdr3_aa: CASSYEALAPNSPLHF
cdr3_nt: TGTGCCAGCAGTTACGAGGCTCTTGCTCCGAATTCACCCCTCCACTTT

j_call: TRBJ2-5
clone_size: -
v_call: TRBV5-1
d_call: TRBD1
cdr3_aa: CASSLDPPTGGGRETQYF
cdr3_nt: TGCGCCAGCAGCTTGGACCCCCCGACAGGGGGAGGGCGAGAGACCCAGTACTTC

j_call: TRBJ2-1
clone_size: -
v_call: TRBV6-4
d_call: -
cdr3_aa: CASARKVDNEQFF
cdr3_nt: TGTGCCAGCGCACGCAAAGTAGACAATGAGCAGTTCTTC

j_call: TRBJ2-1
clone_size: -
v_call: TRBV24-1
d_call: -
cdr3_aa: CATSDYQGSQFF
cdr3_nt: TGTGCCACCAGTGATTACCAGGGGTCACAGTTCTTC

j_call: TRBJ2-1
clone_size: -
v_call: TRBV2
d_call: TRBD2
cdr3_aa: CASSDIGTSMAEQFF
cdr3_nt: TGTGCCAGCAGTGATATAGGGACTAGTATGGCTGAGCAGTTCTTC

j_call: TRBJ1-1
clone_size: -
v_call: TRBV29-1
d_call: TRBD1
cdr3_aa: CSVRTGRSEAFF
cdr3_nt: TGCAGCGTCCGGACAGGGCGCTCCGAAGCTTTCTTT

j_call: TRBJ1-2
clone_size: once
v_call: TRBV6-5
d_call: -
cdr3_aa: CASSYTGGYGYTF
cdr3_nt: TGTGCCAGCAGTTACACGGGGGGCTATGGCTACACCTTC

j_call: TRBJ1-2
clone_size: once
v_call: TRBV5-1
d_call: TRBD1
cdr3_aa: CASSRNRGLDDYGYTF
cdr3_nt: TGCGCCAGCAGCCGAAACAGGGGCCTTGATGACTATGGCTACACCTTC

j_call: TRBJ2-7
clone_size: -
v_call: TRBV18
d_call: TRBD1
cdr3_aa: CASSREPGQGLLEQYF
cdr3_nt: TGTGCCAGCTCACGTGAACCGGGACAGGGGTTATTGGAGCAGTACTTC

j_call: TRBJ2-3
clone_size: -
v_call: TRBV28
d_call: -
cdr3_aa: CASSLGRWATDTQYF
cdr3_nt: TGTGCCAGCAGTTTGGGGAGATGGGCCACAGATACGCAGTATTTT

j_call: TRBJ1-2
clone_size: -
v_call: TRBV6-5
d_call: -
cdr3_aa: CASRLDPRANYGYTF
cdr3_nt: TGTGCCAGCCGTCTAGACCCCAGGGCAAACTATGGCTACACCTTC

j_call: TRBJ2-5
clone_size: -
v_call: TRBV5-8
d_call: TRBD1
cdr3_aa: CASSLRLGRTGSETQYF
cdr3_nt: TGTGCCAGCAGCTTGAGATTGGGGCGGACAGGCAGTGAGACCCAGTACTTC

j_call: TRBJ1-1
clone_size: -
v_call: TRBV29-1
d_call: -
cdr3_aa: CSVDAGGGIGTEAFF
cdr3_nt: TGCAGCGTTGATGCGGGGGGCGGGATTGGCACTGAAGCTTTCTTT

j_call: TRBJ2-7
clone_size: -
v_call: TRBV5-6
d_call: TRBD1
cdr3_aa: CASSVTGVYEQYF
cdr3_nt: TGTGCCAGCAGCGTGACAGGGGTCTACGAGCAGTACTTC

j_call: TRBJ1-4
clone_size: -
v_call: TRBV11-2
d_call: TRBD1
cdr3_aa: CASSATGGYEKLFF
cdr3_nt: TGTGCCAGCAGCGCAACAGGGGGCTATGAAAAACTGTTTTTT

j_call: TRBJ1-1
clone_size: -
v_call: TRBV6-5
d_call: -
cdr3_aa: CASSSLGRTEAFF
cdr3_nt: TGTGCCAGCAGTTCCTTAGGGAGAACTGAAGCTTTCTTT

j_call: TRBJ2-3
clone_size: -
v_call: TRBV4-1
d_call: TRBD2
cdr3_aa: CASRAAAGGITDTQYF
cdr3_nt: TGCGCCAGCAGGGCGGCGGCGGGGGGAATCACAGATACGCAGTATTTT

j_call: TRBJ1-4
clone_size: few
v_call: TRBV18
d_call: -
cdr3_aa: CASSPNYGDEKLFF
cdr3_nt: TGTGCCAGCTCCCCAAACTACGGGGATGAAAAACTGTTTTTT

j_call: TRBJ2-7
clone_size: once
v_call: TRBV7-9
d_call: -
cdr3_aa: CASSLGGFPTNEQYF
cdr3_nt: TGTGCCAGCAGCTTAGGAGGGTTTCCAACTAATGAGCAGTACTTC

j_call: TRBJ2-5
clone_size: -
v_call: TRBV19
d_call: TRBD2
cdr3_aa: CASSILAGGSSETQYF
cdr3_nt: TGTGCCAGTAGTATCCTAGCGGGAGGATCTTCAGAGACCCAGTACTTC

j_call: TRBJ1-2
clone_size: -
v_call: TRBV19
d_call: TRBD1
cdr3_aa: CASSHLTGTDYGYTF
cdr3_nt: TGTGCCAGTAGCCACCTCACCGGGACAGACTATGGCTACACCTTC

j_call: TRBJ2-1
clone_size: once
v_call: TRBV7-9
d_call: -
cdr3_aa: CASSSRDSGAYNEQFF
cdr3_nt: TGTGCCAGCAGCTCCAGGGATTCTGGTGCCTACAATGAGCAGTTCTTC

j_call: TRBJ1-2
clone_size: -
v_call: TRBV7-9
d_call: TRBD1
cdr3_aa: CASSLGDRRNYGYTF
cdr3_nt: TGTGCCAGCAGCTTAGGGGACAGGAGGAACTATGGCTACACCTTC

j_call: TRBJ1-1
clone_size: once
v_call: TRBV7-6
d_call: -
cdr3_aa: CASSLRPGFNTEAFF
cdr3_nt: TGTGCCAGCAGTCTCAGACCAGGGTTTAACACTGAAGCTTTCTTT